This entry is about one T cell receptor (beta chain). Its antigen remains unknown. Per sorted-subset replicate PCR, input was 200 to 250 ng DNA, representing around 28,000 T cell genomes. Libraries were prepared by immunoSEQ multiplex PCR; TCRdb keeps only in-frame clonotypes and omits some of them. The sample lists about 1.1 million clones; around 78% were seen once. The sample comes from a study of shared clonotypes between healthy human individuals. General study findings and limits: Naive subsets, compared against memory subsets, generally had larger estimated richness values. Deeper or shallower sequencing was expected to change how clonotypes are shared among donors.

The ends lost 7 bases at V and 5 bases at J; junction bases unmatched: 17. CDR1 is SGHRS and CDR2 is YFSETQ in the germline V gene. The CDR3 is 16 residues long. Sequencing input: memory CD4+ T cells from PBMCs. Subset specified: CD45RA-negative fraction. The chain combines TRBV5-1 with TRBJ2-7, with 8 bases aligning to TRBD1. This TCR derives from a man between 18 and 35 years old in good health. Some clones in this sample may be carry-over from other donors' samples. The CDR3 is CASHPGTGGMLDEQYF. The CDR3 DNA sequence: TGCGCCAGCCACCCCGGGACAGGTGGGATGTTGGACGAGCAGTACTTC.